Listed below are T cell receptor beta chains from one sample, sequenced in a study of naive and memory T cell subsets. From the UMI-ligation and nested PCR reads, TCRdb called clonotypes with MiXCR, one entry per CDR3 protein. In the table there are 98,000 or so distinct CDR3 sequences, about 14% of which are singletons. Sequenced material: naive CD8+ T cells from blood. The receptors come from a human donor in good health. The CDR3 runs from the conserved cysteine through the conserved F or W. A D gene is named only where the DNA matches it firmly. For some rows the clone size is stated as once, few or many, or as a class when expanded; others skip it.

>TRBJ2-5|TRBV7-9|.|few
TGTGCCAGCAGCCAGGTTATGGTCGAGACCCAGTACTTC
CASSQVMVETQYF
>TRBJ1-1|TRBV29-1|TRBD1|many
TGCAGCGTTCTAACAGGGGGCCTGGACACTGAAGCTTTCTTT
CSVLTGGLDTEAFF
>TRBJ2-2|TRBV12-3/TRBV12-4|.|.
TGTGCCAGCAGTCCCACAGGGTTTGGCACCGGGGAGCTGTTTTTT
CASSPTGFGTGELFF
>TRBJ2-1|TRBV7-9|TRBD2|few
TGTGCCAGCAGCACTAGGACTAGCGGGGTCTACAATGAGCAGTTCTTC
CASSTRTSGVYNEQFF
>TRBJ2-1|TRBV20-1|.|.
TGCAGTGCTGGGGGTCTGAATGAGCAGTTCTTC
CSAGGLNEQFF
>TRBJ2-3|TRBV9|TRBD2|few
TGTGCCAGCACCTTAGCGGGCGCCAGCACAGATACGCAGTATTTT
CASTLAGASTDTQYF
>TRBJ2-2|TRBV7-9|.|few
TGTGCCAGCAGGATTACGGGGAACACCGGGGAGCTGTTTTTT
CASRITGNTGELFF
>TRBJ2-7|TRBV27|.|.
TGTGCCAGCAGTTTATCCGCAGGGGGGCGCGAGCAGTACTTC
CASSLSAGGREQYF
>TRBJ2-2|TRBV12-3/TRBV12-4|TRBD1|few
TGTGCCAGCAGAGGTCAGGGGGCGGTCTTTTCCGGGGAGCTGTTTTTT
CASRGQGAVFSGELFF
>TRBJ2-2|TRBV29-1|TRBD2|many
TGCAGCGTCCTCGGACTAGCGGGAGAAGGGGGGACCGGGGAGCTGTTTTTT
CSVLGLAGEGGTGELFF
>TRBJ1-6|TRBV25-1|.|.
TGTGCCAGCAGCGGGTACTCCTATAATTCACCCCTCCACTTT
CASSGYSYNSPLHF
>TRBJ2-1|TRBV20-1|.|few
TGCAGTGCTAGGGATTGGAGAGACAATGAGCAGTTCTTC
CSARDWRDNEQFF
>TRBJ2-7|TRBV10-2|TRBD1|many
TGCGCCACAGCCCGACAGGGATTGGTCGAGCAGTACTTC
CATARQGLVEQYF
>TRBJ2-6|TRBV20-1|.|.
TGCAGTGCTAGAGTGGTAGGGGTGGAAGCTGGGGCCAACGTCCTGACTTTC
CSARVVGVEAGANVLTF
>TRBJ2-7|TRBV12-3/TRBV12-4|.|few
TGTGCCAGCAGTCTAGGGTTCTCCTACGAGCAGTACTTC
CASSLGFSYEQYF
>TRBJ1-3|TRBV29-1|.|.
TGCAGCGTACTTACCGGGGGGCGGATTGGAAACACCATATATTTT
CSVLTGGRIGNTIYF
>TRBJ2-1|TRBV29-1|TRBD1|few
TGCAGTCACACAGGGGCCCTCGATGGTGATGAGCAGTTCTTC
CSHTGALDGDEQFF
>TRBJ2-1|TRBV19|.|.
TGTGCCAGTAGCACCGGAACCTCCTACAATGAGCAGTTCTTC
CASSTGTSYNEQFF
>TRBJ2-3|TRBV7-6|.|.
TGTGCCAGCAGCCCCCTCACGGGGGCAGATACGCAGTATTTT
CASSPLTGADTQYF
>TRBJ2-3|TRBV2|.|.
TGTGCCGGAACGGGCACAGATACGCAGTATTTT
CAGTGTDTQYF
>TRBJ2-2|TRBV27|TRBD2|.
TGTGCCAGCAGTTTATATCTGGCTAGCGGTAACACCGGGGAGCTGTTTTTT
CASSLYLASGNTGELFF
>TRBJ2-2|TRBV7-9|.|few
TGTGCCAGCAGCTTACTGCGGGGAAGGAACACCGGGGAGCTGTTTTTT
CASSLLRGRNTGELFF
>TRBJ1-5|TRBV9|TRBD1|few
TGTGCCAGCAGCGCCGGACAGGGTAATCAGCCCCAGCATTTT
CASSAGQGNQPQHF
>TRBJ2-7|TRBV4-3|.|.
TGCGCCAGCAGCCAGAAGCCGGGACTTTCCTACGAGCAGTACTTC
CASSQKPGLSYEQYF
>TRBJ2-3|TRBV3-1|TRBD2|few
TGTGCCAGCAGCCAAGACTCGAAAGCTAGCGGAGCAGATACGCAGTATTTT
CASSQDSKASGADTQYF
>TRBJ2-6|TRBV7-6|TRBD2|many
TGTGCCAGCAGCTTAGTACGCCTAGCGGGGGACTCTGGGGCCAACGTCCTGACTTTC
CASSLVRLAGDSGANVLTF
>TRBJ1-2|TRBV3-1|.|.
TGTGCCAGCAGCCAAGGAGCCGGCTATGGCTACACCTTC
CASSQGAGYGYTF
>TRBJ2-5|TRBV7-8|.|.
TGTGCCAGCAGCCCAGGGGAGCTTCGCCGAGAGACCCAGTACTTC
CASSPGELRRETQYF
>TRBJ2-1|TRBV4-1|.|.
TGCGCCAGCAGCCAGAGGGCCTCAAATGAGCAGTTCTTC
CASSQRASNEQFF